A single sample gave rise to the 5 T cell receptor beta chains below, sequenced in a study of blood T cells in healthy people across ages. The authors ran a second PCR of about 7 to 11 cycles using a sample-barcoded 5' primer and a J-beta primer mix. Using its own MiXCR run on the 5' RACE reads, TCRdb lists one record per CDR3 protein. Of hundreds of thousands of distinct CDR3 sequences in the sample, 29% are singletons; the top ten hold roughly 17%. The material sequenced was blood. The receptors were sampled from an elderly woman in good health.

This clonotype occurred many times. The chain links TRBV13 to TRBJ2-1, with 7 bases matching TRBD1. This CDR3 spans 19 amino acids. In germline, CDR1 is PRHDT, CDR2 FYEKMQ (reference sequence). V was clipped by 5 bases and J by 5 bases; unmatched bases: 21. The CDR3 here is CASSRTVVSRDSGNNEQFF. DNA of the CDR3: TGTGCCAGCAGCCGCACGGTAGTAAGTCGGGACAGTGGGAACAATGAGCAGTTCTTC.

Details on this clonotype: A much larger clone sits a single nucleotide away, making a read error possible. The chain is built from TRBV11-2 and TRBJ2-1; D possibly corresponds to TRBD2 (6 bases). The J call is uncertain, as TRBJ2-7 better fits the DNA end. This CDR3 region has 15 residues. Germline-derived CDR1 and CDR2 are SGHAT and FQNNGV. The DNA for the CDR3 is TGTGCCAGCAGCTGGTTAGCGGATCCCTACAATGAGCAGTACTTC. Its translation: CASSWLADPYNEQYF.

As concerns this clonotype: This clone may be a read error of a much larger clone one base away. The V gene is TRBV6-5, the J gene TRBJ2-5; 7 nucleotides agree with TRBD2. The CDR3 is 13 amino acids. Germline assignment: CDR1 MNHEY and CDR2 SVGAGI. CDR3 loop: CTSSYSGEETQYF. In DNA, the CDR3 is TGTACCAGCAGTTACAGCGGGGAAGAGACCCAGTACTTC.

This clonotype came up once. V and J are TRBV7-6 and TRBJ2-1; 7 bases are a match to TRBD2. The germline gives CDR1 SGHVS, CDR2 FNYEAQ. Unmatched junction bases numbered 12, after V lost 0 bases and J lost 7 bases. The CDR3 contains 17 residues. CDR3 loop: CASSLAQVGGPWNEQFF. In nucleotides, the CDR3 is TGTGCCAGCAGCTTAGCGCAAGTGGGAGGGCCGTGGAATGAGCAGTTCTTC.

This chain joins TRBV12-3 or TRBV12-4 and TRBJ1-1; 8 positions agree with TRBD1. Trimming at V came to 5 bases and at J to 0 bases, leaving 2 bases not matched to a gene. The CDR3 has 14 amino acids. CDR3 nucleotide sequence: TGTGCCAGCAGTAAGGACAGGGTGAACACTGAAGCTTTCTTT. Residues: CASSKDRVNTEAFF.